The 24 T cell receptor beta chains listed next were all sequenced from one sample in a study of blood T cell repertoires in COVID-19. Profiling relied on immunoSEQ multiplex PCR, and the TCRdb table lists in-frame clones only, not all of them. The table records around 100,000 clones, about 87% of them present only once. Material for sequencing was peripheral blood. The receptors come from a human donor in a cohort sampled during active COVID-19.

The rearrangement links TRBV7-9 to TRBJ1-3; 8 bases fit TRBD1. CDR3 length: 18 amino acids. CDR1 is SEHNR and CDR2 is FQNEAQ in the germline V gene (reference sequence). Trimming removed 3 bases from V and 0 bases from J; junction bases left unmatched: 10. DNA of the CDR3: TGTGCCAGCAGCTTGGGAGGACAGGGCCTTTCCTCTGGAAACACCATATATTTT. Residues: CASSLGGQGLSSGNTIYF.

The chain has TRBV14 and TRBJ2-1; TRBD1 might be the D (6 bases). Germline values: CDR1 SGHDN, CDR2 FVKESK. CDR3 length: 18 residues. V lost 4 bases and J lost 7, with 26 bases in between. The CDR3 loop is CASSLRGGPPNMVNEQFF. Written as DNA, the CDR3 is TGTGCCAGCAGCCTCCGAGGGGGACCTCCAAATATGGTGAATGAGCAGTTCTTC.

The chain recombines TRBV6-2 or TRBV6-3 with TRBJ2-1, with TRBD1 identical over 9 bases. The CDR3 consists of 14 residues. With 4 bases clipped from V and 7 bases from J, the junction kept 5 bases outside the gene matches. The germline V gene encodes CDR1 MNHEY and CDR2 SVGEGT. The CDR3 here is CASSLSGTGNEQFF. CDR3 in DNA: TGTGCCAGCAGTTTATCCGGGACAGGGAATGAGCAGTTCTTC.

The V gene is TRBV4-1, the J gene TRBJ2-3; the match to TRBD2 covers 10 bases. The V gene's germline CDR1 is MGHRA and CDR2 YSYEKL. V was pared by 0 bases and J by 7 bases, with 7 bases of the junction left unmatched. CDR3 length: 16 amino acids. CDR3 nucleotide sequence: TGCGCCAGCAGCCAAGAGACTAGCGGGTCGGGCCATACGCAGTATTTT. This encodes CASSQETSGSGHTQYF.

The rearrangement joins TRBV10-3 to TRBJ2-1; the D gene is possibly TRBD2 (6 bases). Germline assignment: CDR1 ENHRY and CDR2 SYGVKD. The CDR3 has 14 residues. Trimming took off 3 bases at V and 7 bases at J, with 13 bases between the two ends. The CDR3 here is CAISESGVYNEQFF. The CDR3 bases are TGTGCCATCAGTGAATCGGGGGTATATAATGAGCAGTTCTTC.

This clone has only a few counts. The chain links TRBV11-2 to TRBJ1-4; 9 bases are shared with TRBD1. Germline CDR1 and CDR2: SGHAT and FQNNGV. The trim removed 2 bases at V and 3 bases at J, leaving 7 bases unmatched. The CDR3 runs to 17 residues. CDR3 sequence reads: CASSLTGTGIPNEKLFF. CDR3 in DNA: TGTGCCAGCAGCTTAACCGGGACAGGGATTCCTAATGAAAAACTGTTTTTT.

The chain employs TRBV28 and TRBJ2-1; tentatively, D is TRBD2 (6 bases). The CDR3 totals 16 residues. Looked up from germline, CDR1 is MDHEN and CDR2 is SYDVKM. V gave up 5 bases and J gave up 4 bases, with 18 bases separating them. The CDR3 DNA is TGTGCCAGCAGTCCTGCGTGGCGGGAACCGTACAATGAGCAGTTCTTC. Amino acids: CASSPAWREPYNEQFF. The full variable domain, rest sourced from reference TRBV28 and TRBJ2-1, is DVKVTQSSRYLVKRTGEKVFLECVQDMDHENMFWYRQDPGLGLRLIYFSYDVKMKEKGDIPEGYSVSREKKERFSLILESASTNQTSMYLCASSPAWREPYNEQFFGPGTRLTVL.

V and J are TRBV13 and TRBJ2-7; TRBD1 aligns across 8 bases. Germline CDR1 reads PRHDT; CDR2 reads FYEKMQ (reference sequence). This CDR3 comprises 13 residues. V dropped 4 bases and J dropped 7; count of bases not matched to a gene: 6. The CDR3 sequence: CASSSDRAREQYF. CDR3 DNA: TGTGCCAGCAGCTCGGACAGGGCGAGGGAGCAGTACTTC.

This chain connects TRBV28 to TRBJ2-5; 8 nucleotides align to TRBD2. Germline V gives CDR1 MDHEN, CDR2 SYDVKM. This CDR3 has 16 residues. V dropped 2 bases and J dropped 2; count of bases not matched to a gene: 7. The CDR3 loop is CASSLIAGSLQETQYF. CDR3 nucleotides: TGTGCCAGCAGTTTAATAGCGGGGTCGCTACAAGAGACCCAGTACTTC.

The CDR3 DNA is TGTGCCAGCAGCACAGACAGGGACTACGAGCAGTACTTC. This encodes CASSTDRDYEQYF. The V gene is TRBV7-3, the J gene TRBJ2-7; TRBD1 matches 7 bases. The CDR3 extends over 13 amino acids. The germline V gene encodes CDR1 SGHTA and CDR2 FQGTGA. The J segment lost 3 bases and the V segment lost 5 bases, leaving 4 bases of the junction unmatched.

CDR3 sequence: CASSFGPNTEAFF. In DNA, the CDR3 is TGTGCCAGCAGCTTTGGGCCGAACACTGAAGCTTTCTTT. The genes are TRBV5-6 and TRBJ1-1; no clear D. The CDR3 extends over 13 amino acids. Between the trimmed V and J ends, which lost 2 bases and 1 base, there was a span of 6 bases. Per the germline V gene, CDR1 is SGHDT and CDR2 is YYEEEE.

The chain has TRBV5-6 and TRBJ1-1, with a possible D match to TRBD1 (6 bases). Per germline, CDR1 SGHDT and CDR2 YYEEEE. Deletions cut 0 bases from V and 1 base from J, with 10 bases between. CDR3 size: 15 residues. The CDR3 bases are TGTGCCAGCAGCTTGGGGGGCAGGGGGAACACTGAAGCTTTCTTT. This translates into CASSLGGRGNTEAFF.

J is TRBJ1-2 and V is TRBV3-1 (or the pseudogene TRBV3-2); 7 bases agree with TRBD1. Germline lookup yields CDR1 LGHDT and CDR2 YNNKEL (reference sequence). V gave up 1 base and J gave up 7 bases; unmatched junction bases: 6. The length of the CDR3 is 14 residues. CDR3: CASSQGEGAGGYTF. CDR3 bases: TGTGCCAGCAGCCAAGGCGAGGGGGCCGGTGGCTACACCTTC.

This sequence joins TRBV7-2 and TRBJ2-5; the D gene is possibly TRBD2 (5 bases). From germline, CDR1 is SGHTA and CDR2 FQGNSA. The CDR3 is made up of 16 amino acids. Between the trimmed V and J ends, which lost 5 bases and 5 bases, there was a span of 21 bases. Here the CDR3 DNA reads TGTGCCAGCAGCCCCTCGCGAGGAGGAGGCGGGGAGACCCAGTACTTC. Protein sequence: CASSPSRGGGGETQYF.

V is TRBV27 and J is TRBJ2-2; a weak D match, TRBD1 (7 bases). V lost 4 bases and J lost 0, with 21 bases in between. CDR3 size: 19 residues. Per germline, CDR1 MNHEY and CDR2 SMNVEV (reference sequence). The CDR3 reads CASSSGAGGGLANTGELFF. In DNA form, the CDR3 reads TGTGCCAGCAGTTCAGGCGCAGGGGGAGGACTCGCGAACACCGGGGAGCTGTTTTTT.

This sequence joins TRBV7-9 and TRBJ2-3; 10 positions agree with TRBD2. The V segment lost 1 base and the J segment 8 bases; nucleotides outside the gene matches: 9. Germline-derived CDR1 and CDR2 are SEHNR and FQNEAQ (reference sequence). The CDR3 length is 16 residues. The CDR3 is CASSLGDGTSASTQYF. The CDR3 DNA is TGTGCCAGCAGCTTAGGGGACGGGACTAGCGCCTCTACGCAGTATTTT.

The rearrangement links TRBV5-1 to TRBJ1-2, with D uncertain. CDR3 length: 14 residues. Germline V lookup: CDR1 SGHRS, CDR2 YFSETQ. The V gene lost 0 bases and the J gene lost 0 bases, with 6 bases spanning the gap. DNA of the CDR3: TGCGCCAGCAGCTTGGGAGAGTCTAACTATGGCTACACCTTC. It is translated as CASSLGESNYGYTF.

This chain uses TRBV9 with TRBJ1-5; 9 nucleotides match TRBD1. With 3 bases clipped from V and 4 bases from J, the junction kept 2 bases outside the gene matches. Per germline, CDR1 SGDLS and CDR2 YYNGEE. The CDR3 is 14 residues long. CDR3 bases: TGTGCCAGCAGCGCGACAGGGGGTAATCAGCCCCAGCATTTT. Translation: CASSATGGNQPQHF.

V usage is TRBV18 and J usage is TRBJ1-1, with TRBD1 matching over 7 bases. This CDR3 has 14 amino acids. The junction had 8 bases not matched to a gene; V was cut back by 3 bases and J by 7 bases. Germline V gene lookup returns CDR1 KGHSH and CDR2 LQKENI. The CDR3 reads CASSPRQGDYEAFF. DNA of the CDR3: TGTGCCAGCTCACCTAGGCAGGGGGATTATGAAGCTTTCTTT. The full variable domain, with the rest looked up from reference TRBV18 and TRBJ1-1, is NAGVMQNPRHLVRRRGQEARLRCSPMKGHSHVYWYRQLPEEGLKFMVYLQKENIIDESGMPKERFSAEFPKEGPSILRIQQVVRGDSAAYFCASSPRQGDYEAFFGQGTRLTVV.

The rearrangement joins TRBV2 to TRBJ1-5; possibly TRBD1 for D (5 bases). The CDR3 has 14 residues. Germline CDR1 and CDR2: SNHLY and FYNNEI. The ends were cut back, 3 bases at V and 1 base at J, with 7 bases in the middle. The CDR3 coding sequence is TGTGCCAGCAGTGAGGGGCAGAGCAATCAGCCCCAGCATTTT. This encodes CASSEGQSNQPQHF.

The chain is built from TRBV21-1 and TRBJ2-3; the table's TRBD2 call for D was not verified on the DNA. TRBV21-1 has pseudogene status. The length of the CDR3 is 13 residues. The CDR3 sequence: CASYAGMTDTQYF. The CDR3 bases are TGTGCCAGCTACGCGGGGATGACAGATACGCAGTATTTT.

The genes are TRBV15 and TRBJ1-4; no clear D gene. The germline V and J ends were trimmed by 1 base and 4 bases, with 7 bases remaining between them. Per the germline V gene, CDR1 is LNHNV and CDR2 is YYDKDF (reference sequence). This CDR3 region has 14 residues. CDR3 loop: CATSRGADNEKLFF. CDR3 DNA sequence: TGTGCCACCAGCAGAGGGGCAGATAATGAAAAACTGTTTTTT.

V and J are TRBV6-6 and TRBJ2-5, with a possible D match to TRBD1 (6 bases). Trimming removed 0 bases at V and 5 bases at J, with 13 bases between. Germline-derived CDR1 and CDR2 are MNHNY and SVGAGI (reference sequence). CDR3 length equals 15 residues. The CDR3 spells CASSYSTGMEETQYF. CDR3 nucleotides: TGTGCCAGCAGTTACTCCACAGGGATGGAGGAGACCCAGTACTTC.

The CDR3 DNA reads as TGTGCCAGCAGCCAAGCGGTAGCGGCGAGCACAGATACGCAGTATTTT. Residues: CASSQAVAASTDTQYF. V usage is TRBV3-1 (or the pseudogene TRBV3-2) and J usage is TRBJ2-3; D is perhaps TRBD2 (6 bases). The CDR3 is 16 amino acids. Germline V lookup: CDR1 LGHDT, CDR2 YNNKEL (reference sequence). V gave up 1 base and J gave up 0 bases, with 11 bases separating them.